These T cell receptor beta chains were read from a single sample in a study of blood T cell repertoires in COVID-19. The method was immunoSEQ multiplex PCR; TCRdb's version includes in-frame clones alone and lacks a portion of them. Among fewer than 500,000 clones listed, 87% were seen once. The sample was PBMCs or T cells enriched from blood (not recorded which). These TCRs come from a young woman who had recovered from COVID-19. Each CDR3 is given with its conserved first and last residue. A D gene is named only where the DNA matches it firmly. Not all rows give a size; the values are once, few, many and, for expanded clones, a class.

d_gene: .; v_gene: TRBV30; j_gene: TRBJ1-2; abundance: .; CDR3aa: CAWRWELDGYTF; CDR3nt: TGTGCCTGGAGATGGGAGTTGGATGGCTACACCTTC
d_gene: TRBD2; v_gene: TRBV7-6; j_gene: TRBJ2-7; abundance: .; CDR3aa: CASSLELAGAAGDEQYF; CDR3nt: TGTGCCAGCAGCTTAGAACTAGCGGGGGCCGCGGGGGACGAGCAGTACTTC
d_gene: .; v_gene: TRBV27; j_gene: TRBJ1-1; abundance: .; CDR3aa: CASSPRFLMNTEAFF; CDR3nt: TGTGCCAGCAGTCCGCGATTTCTCATGAACACTGAAGCTTTCTTT
d_gene: TRBD1; v_gene: TRBV18; j_gene: TRBJ1-1; abundance: once; CDR3aa: CASSRGDSMNTEAFF; CDR3nt: TGTGCCAGCTCACGCGGGGACAGTATGAACACTGAAGCTTTCTTT
d_gene: .; v_gene: TRBV5-1; j_gene: TRBJ1-6; abundance: .; CDR3aa: CASSLEVQANNSPLHF; CDR3nt: TGCGCCAGCAGCTTGGAAGTACAGGCCAATAATTCACCCCTCCACTTT
d_gene: TRBD1; v_gene: TRBV7-2; j_gene: TRBJ1-2; abundance: .; CDR3aa: CASSFQGGWTKGYTF; CDR3nt: TGTGCCAGCAGCTTTCAGGGGGGATGGACTAAGGGCTACACCTTC
d_gene: .; v_gene: TRBV18; j_gene: TRBJ2-4; abundance: .; CDR3aa: CASSPSEGNIQYF; CDR3nt: TGTGCCAGCTCACCTTCTGAGGGAAACATTCAGTACTTC
d_gene: .; v_gene: TRBV5-1; j_gene: TRBJ2-7; abundance: few; CDR3aa: CASSLEGQDYEQYF; CDR3nt: TGCGCCAGCAGCTTGGAGGGGCAGGACTACGAGCAGTACTTC
d_gene: TRBD1; v_gene: TRBV11-1; j_gene: TRBJ1-6; abundance: .; CDR3aa: CASSRGQGVNSPLHF; CDR3nt: TGTGCCAGCAGCCGCGGACAGGGGGTGAATTCACCCCTCCACTTT
d_gene: .; v_gene: TRBV30; j_gene: TRBJ1-6; abundance: few; CDR3aa: CAWSVLNSPLHF; CDR3nt: TGTGCCTGGAGTGTACTAAATTCACCCCTCCACTTT
d_gene: .; v_gene: TRBV28; j_gene: TRBJ1-2; abundance: .; CDR3aa: CASEPAGPYGYTF; CDR3nt: TGTGCCAGCGAGCCGGCTGGGCCCTATGGCTACACCTTC
d_gene: .; v_gene: TRBV5-6; j_gene: TRBJ1-1; abundance: .; CDR3aa: CASSLAQGLNTEAFF; CDR3nt: TGTGCCAGCAGCTTGGCCCAGGGATTGAACACTGAAGCTTTCTTT
d_gene: .; v_gene: TRBV5-1; j_gene: TRBJ1-5; abundance: .; CDR3aa: CASSLSGYSNQPQHF; CDR3nt: TGCGCCAGCAGCTTAAGCGGTTATAGCAATCAGCCCCAGCATTTT
d_gene: TRBD1; v_gene: TRBV6-4; j_gene: TRBJ2-1; abundance: .; CDR3aa: CASSDDGGQGSYEQFF; CDR3nt: TGTGCCAGCAGTGACGACGGGGGACAGGGGTCATATGAGCAGTTCTTC
d_gene: TRBD1; v_gene: TRBV7-9; j_gene: TRBJ1-1; abundance: few; CDR3aa: CASSSVTGDGWTEAFF; CDR3nt: TGTGCCAGCAGCTCCGTAACAGGGGACGGGTGGACTGAAGCTTTCTTT
d_gene: .; v_gene: TRBV6-5; j_gene: TRBJ1-2; abundance: .; CDR3aa: CASGQGNGYTF; CDR3nt: TGTGCCAGCGGTCAGGGGAATGGCTACACCTTC